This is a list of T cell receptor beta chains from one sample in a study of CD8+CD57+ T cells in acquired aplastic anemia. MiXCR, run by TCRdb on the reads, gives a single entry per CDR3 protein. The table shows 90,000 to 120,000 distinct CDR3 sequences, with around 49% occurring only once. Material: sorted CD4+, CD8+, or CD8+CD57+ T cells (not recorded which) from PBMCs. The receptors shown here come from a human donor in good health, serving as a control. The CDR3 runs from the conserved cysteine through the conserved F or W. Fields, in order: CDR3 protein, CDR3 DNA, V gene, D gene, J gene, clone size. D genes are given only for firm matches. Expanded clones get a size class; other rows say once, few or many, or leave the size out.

CSARRRTGPEQYF,TGCAGTGCTAGACGGAGGACAGGGCCCGAGCAGTACTTC,TRBV20-1,TRBD1,TRBJ2-7,.
CSVGGTGGYPSYNEQFF,TGCAGCGTTGGAGGAACAGGGGGTTACCCCTCCTACAATGAGCAGTTCTTC,TRBV29-1,TRBD1,TRBJ2-1,.
CAISEPGQGPDGYTF,TGTGCCATCAGTGAGCCGGGACAGGGGCCCGACGGCTACACCTTC,TRBV10-3,TRBD1,TRBJ1-2,many
CASSDPSLGTQYF,TGCGCCAGCAGTGACCCAAGCCTAGGTACGCAGTATTTT,TRBV10-1,.,TRBJ2-3,.
CASSAWSGSGNEQFF,TGTGCCAGCAGCGCCTGGAGCGGGAGTGGTAATGAGCAGTTCTTC,TRBV2,TRBD2,TRBJ2-1,once
CASSYGTGGYEQYF,TGTGCCAGCAGTTATGGGACAGGGGGCTACGAGCAGTACTTC,TRBV6-5,TRBD1,TRBJ2-7,many
CASSTRTGEGNEQFF,TGCGCCAGCAGCACCAGGACAGGTGAAGGCAATGAGCAGTTCTTC,TRBV5-1,TRBD1,TRBJ2-1,.
CASSFPREKIF,TGTGCCAGCAGTTTCCCCAGGGAGAAGATCTTC,TRBV25-1,.,TRBJ2-7,.
CASSSLRETQYF,TGCGCCAGCAGTAGTCTTAGGGAGACCCAGTACTTC,TRBV10-2,.,TRBJ2-5,few
CASSPTWTVADEQYF,TGTGCCAGCAGCCCCACATGGACGGTGGCGGACGAGCAGTACTTC,TRBV7-7,.,TRBJ2-7,.
CSVGQGWGMNTEAFF,TGCAGCGTTGGACAGGGTTGGGGAATGAACACTGAAGCTTTCTTT,TRBV29-1,TRBD1,TRBJ1-1,.
CAWSALLGGQGGGYTF,TGTGCCTGGAGTGCCCTTTTAGGGGGGCAGGGTGGTGGCTACACCTTC,TRBV30,.,TRBJ1-2,many
CASSTGTASYEQYF,TGTGCCAGCAGTACCGGGACGGCCTCCTACGAGCAGTACTTC,TRBV27,.,TRBJ2-7,many
CASSLEDRGTYEQYF,TGTGCCAGCAGCTTAGAGGACAGGGGCACTTACGAGCAGTACTTC,TRBV7-9,TRBD1,TRBJ2-7,once
CASTDPGTFTGNTIYF,TGTGCCAGTACCGATCCGGGCACTTTTACTGGAAACACCATATATTTT,TRBV19,.,TRBJ1-3,.
CASIGLRGTDTQYF,TGTGCCAGCATTGGGTTGAGGGGCACAGATACGCAGTATTTT,TRBV6-2/TRBV6-3,.,TRBJ2-3,.
CASRGTGGREQYF,TGCGCCAGCAGGGGAACAGGGGGACGCGAGCAGTACTTC,TRBV10-1,TRBD1,TRBJ2-7,.
CASSIGGYGYTF,TGTGCCAGCAGTATTGGTGGCTATGGCTACACCTTC,TRBV12-3/TRBV12-4,.,TRBJ1-2,many